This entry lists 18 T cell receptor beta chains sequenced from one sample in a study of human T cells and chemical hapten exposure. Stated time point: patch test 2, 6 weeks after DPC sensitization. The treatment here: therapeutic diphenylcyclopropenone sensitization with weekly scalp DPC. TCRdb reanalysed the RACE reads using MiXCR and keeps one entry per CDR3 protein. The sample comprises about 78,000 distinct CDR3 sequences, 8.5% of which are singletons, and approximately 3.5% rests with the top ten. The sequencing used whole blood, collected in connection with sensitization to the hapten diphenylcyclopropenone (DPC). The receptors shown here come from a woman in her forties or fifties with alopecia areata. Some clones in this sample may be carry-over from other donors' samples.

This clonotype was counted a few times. In DNA, the CDR3 is TGTGCCATCAGTGTAGTCGGAAATGAGCAGTTCTTC. The encoded protein is CAISVVGNEQFF. This chain uses TRBV10-3 with TRBJ2-1; no reliable D call. This CDR3 region has 12 residues. Trimming shortened V by 4 bases and J by 7 bases, and 8 bases separated the two germline ends. CDR1 ENHRY and CDR2 SYGVKD come from the germline V gene.

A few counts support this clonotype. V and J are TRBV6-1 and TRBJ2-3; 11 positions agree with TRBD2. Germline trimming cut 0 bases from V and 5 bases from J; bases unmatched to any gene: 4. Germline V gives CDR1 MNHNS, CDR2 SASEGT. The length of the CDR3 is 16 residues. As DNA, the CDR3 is TGTGCCAGCAGTGAAGCTCCTAGCGGGGGGCAAGATACGCAGTATTTT. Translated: CASSEAPSGGQDTQYF.

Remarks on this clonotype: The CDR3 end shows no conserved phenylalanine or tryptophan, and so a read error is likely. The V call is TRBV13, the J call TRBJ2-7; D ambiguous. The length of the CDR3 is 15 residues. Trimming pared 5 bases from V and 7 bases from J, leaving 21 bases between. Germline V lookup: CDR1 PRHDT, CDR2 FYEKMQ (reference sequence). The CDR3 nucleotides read TGTGCCAGCAGCCTCCAAGAAGGGCGGAAAGGGGAGCAGTACCTC. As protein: CASSLQEGRKGEQYL.

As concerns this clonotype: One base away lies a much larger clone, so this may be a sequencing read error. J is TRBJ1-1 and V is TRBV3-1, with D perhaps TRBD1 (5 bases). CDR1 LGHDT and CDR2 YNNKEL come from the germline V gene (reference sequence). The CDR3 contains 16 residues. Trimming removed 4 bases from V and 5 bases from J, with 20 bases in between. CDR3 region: CASSLPSQKGVTEAFF. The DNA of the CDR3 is TGTGCCAGCAGCCTACCCAGCCAGAAAGGGGTGACTGAAGCTTTCTTT. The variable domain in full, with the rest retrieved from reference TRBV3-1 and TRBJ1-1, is DTAVSQTPKYLVTQMGNDKSIKCEQNLGHDTMYWYKQDSKKFLKIMFSYNNKELIINETVPNRFSPKSPDKAHLNLHINSLELGDSAVYFCASSLPSQKGVTEAFFGQGTRLTVV.

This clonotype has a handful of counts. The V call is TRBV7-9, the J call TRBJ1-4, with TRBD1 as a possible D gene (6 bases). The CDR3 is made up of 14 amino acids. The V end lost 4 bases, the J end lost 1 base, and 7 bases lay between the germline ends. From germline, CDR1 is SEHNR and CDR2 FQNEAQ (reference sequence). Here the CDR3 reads CASSSDRTNEKLFF. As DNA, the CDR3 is TGTGCCAGCAGCTCGGACAGAACTAATGAAAAACTGTTTTTT.

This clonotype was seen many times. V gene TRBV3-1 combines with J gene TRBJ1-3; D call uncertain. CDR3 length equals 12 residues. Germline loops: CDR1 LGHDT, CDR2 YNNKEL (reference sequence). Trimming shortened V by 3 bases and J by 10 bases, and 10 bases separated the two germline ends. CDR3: CASSHSDVTIYF. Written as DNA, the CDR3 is TGTGCCAGCAGCCACAGCGACGTGACCATATATTTT.

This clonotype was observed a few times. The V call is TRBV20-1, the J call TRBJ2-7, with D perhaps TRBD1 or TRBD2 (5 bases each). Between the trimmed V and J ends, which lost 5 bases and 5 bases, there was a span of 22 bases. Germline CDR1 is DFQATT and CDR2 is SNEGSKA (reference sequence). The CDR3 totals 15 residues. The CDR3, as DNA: TGCAGTGCTCGTACACCGGGACGGGAAAGCCACGAGCAGTACTTC. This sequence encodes CSARTPGRESHEQYF.

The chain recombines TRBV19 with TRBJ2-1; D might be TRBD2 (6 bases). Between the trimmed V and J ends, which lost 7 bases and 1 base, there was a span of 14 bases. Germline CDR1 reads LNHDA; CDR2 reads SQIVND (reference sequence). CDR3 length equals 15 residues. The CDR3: CASTPPAGSYNEQFF. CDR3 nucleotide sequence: TGTGCCAGTACCCCCCCGGCGGGATCCTACAATGAGCAGTTCTTC.

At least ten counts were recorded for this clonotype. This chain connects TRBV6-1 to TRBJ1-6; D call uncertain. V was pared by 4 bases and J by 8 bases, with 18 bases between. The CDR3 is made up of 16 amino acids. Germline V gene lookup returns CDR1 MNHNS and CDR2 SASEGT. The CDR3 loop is CASSGTTFRIYSPLHF. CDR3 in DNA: TGTGCCAGCAGTGGGACGACGTTTCGGATTTATTCACCCCTCCACTTT.

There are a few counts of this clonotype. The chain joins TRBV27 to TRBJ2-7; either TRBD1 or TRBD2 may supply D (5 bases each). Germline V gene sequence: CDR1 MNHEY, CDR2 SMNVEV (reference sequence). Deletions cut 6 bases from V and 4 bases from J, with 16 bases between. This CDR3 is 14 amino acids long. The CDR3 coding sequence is TGTGCCAGCAGCCCAGAGGGACGGTGGTACGAGCAGTACTTC. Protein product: CASSPEGRWYEQYF.

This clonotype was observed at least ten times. CDR3 sequence: CASSPIQTLWNQPQHF. CDR3 nucleotides: TGTGCCAGCAGTCCGATACAGACTCTGTGGAATCAGCCCCAGCATTTT. This sequence joins TRBV28 and TRBJ1-5, with no clear D. Trimming stripped 5 bases from V and 4 bases from J, with 18 bases between. This CDR3 has 16 residues. CDR1 MDHEN and CDR2 SYDVKM come from the germline V gene.

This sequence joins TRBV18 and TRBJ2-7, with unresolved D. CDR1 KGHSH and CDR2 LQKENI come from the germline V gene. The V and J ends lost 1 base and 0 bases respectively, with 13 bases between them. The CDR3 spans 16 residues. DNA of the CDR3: TGTGCCAGCTCACCACTCCTAACGTTCAGCTCCTACGAGCAGTACTTC. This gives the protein CASSPLLTFSSYEQYF.

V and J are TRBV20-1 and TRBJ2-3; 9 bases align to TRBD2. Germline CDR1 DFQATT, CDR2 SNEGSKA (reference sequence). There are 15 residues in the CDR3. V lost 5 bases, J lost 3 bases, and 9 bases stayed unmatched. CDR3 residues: CSAFPGTSMTDTQYF. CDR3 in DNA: TGCAGTGCTTTCCCCGGGACTAGCATGACAGATACGCAGTATTTT.

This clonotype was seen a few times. The CDR3 loop reads CASSSLRTQGRGNYGYTF. The CDR3 DNA reads as TGTGCCAGCAGTTCCTTACGGACACAGGGGAGGGGAAACTATGGCTACACCTTC. This sequence joins TRBV12-3 or TRBV12-4 and TRBJ1-2; 7 bases match TRBD1. There are 18 residues in the CDR3. V dropped 4 bases and J dropped 2; count of bases not matched to a gene: 16.

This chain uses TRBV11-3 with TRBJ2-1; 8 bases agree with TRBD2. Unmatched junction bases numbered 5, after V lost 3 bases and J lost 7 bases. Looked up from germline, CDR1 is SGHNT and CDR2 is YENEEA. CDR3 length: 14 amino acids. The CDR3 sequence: CASSLAGGRNEQFF. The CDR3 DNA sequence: TGTGCCAGCAGCTTGGCGGGAGGTAGGAATGAGCAGTTCTTC. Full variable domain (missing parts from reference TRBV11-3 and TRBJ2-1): EAGVVQSPRYKIIEKKQPVAFWCNPISGHNTLYWYLQNLGQGPELLIRYENEEAVDDSQLPKDRFSAERLKGVDSTLKIQPAELGDSAVYLCASSLAGGRNEQFFGPGTRLTVL.

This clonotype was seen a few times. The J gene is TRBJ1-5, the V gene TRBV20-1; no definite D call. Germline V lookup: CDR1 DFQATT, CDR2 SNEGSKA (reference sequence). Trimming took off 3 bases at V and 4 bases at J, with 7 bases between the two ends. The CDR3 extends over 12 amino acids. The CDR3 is CSARSGNQPQHF. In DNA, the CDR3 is TGCAGTGCTAGGAGTGGTAATCAGCCCCAGCATTTT.

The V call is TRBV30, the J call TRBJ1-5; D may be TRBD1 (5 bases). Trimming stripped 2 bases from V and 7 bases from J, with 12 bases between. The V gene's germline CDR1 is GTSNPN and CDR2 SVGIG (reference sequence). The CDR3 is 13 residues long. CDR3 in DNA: TGTGCCTGGAGTCCGGGGGGGTCCCAGCCCCAGCATTTT. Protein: CAWSPGGSQPQHF.

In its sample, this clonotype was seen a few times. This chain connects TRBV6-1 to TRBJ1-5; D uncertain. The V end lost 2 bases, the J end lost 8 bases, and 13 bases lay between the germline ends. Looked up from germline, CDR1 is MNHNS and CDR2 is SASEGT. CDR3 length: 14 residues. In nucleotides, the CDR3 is TGTGCCAGCAGTGAAAGCCCGGGAATTAAGCCCCAGCATTTT. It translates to CASSESPGIKPQHF.